Listed below are T cell receptor beta chains from one sample, sequenced in a study of OX40 agonist ivuxolimab in advanced cancers. Measured with immunoSEQ multiplex PCR; TCRdb has only the in-frame clones, and not every one. The table lists roughly 58,000 clones, around 88% of them singletons. Sequences were derived from CD4+ or CD8+ T cells sorted from blood, sampled in a trial of the OX40 agonist ivuxolimab. The receptor set was obtained from an adult with an advanced solid tumor such as melanoma, head and neck, liver or kidney cancer. Each CDR3 is given with its conserved first and last residue. A D gene is named only where the DNA matches it firmly. Size tells how often a clone was seen (once, few, many) or the class of an expanded clone, and some rows leave it out.

J: TRBJ2-1; size: once; V: TRBV2; D: TRBD1; DNA: TGTGCCAGCAGTCCGGGACAGGGGTTTCCCAATGAGCAGTTCTTC; CDR3: CASSPGQGFPNEQFF
J: TRBJ1-4; size: .; V: TRBV10-3; D: TRBD1; DNA: TGTGCCATCAGTGATTACAGGGGGCCTGGTGAAAAACTGTTTTTT; CDR3: CAISDYRGPGEKLFF
J: TRBJ2-3; size: .; V: TRBV7-7; D: .; DNA: TGTGCTAGCAGCCCGGCCAGGGGAGGTACAGATACGCAGTATTTT; CDR3: CASSPARGGTDTQYF
J: TRBJ1-2; size: .; V: TRBV5-8; D: .; DNA: TGTGCCAGCAGCTTGAATGTCAGAAACTATGGCTACACCTTC; CDR3: CASSLNVRNYGYTF
J: TRBJ2-1; size: .; V: TRBV10-3; D: .; DNA: TGTGCCATCAGACCAGAACGCGGAGCGGCAAGCTCCTACAATGAGCAGTTCTTC; CDR3: CAIRPERGAASSYNEQFF
J: TRBJ1-2; size: .; V: TRBV27; D: .; DNA: TGTGCCAGCAGTAAGGGGTACTTTAACTATGGCTACACCTTC; CDR3: CASSKGYFNYGYTF
J: TRBJ2-2; size: .; V: TRBV19; D: TRBD2; DNA: TGTGCCAGTAGTATGGCCAGCGGGGCATCCACCGGGGAGCTGTTTTTT; CDR3: CASSMASGASTGELFF
J: TRBJ2-1; size: .; V: TRBV2; D: TRBD1; DNA: TGTGCCAGCAGTTGGGACAGGGAAAACTCCCTTCTCAATGAGCAGTTCTTC; CDR3: CASSWDRENSLLNEQFF
J: TRBJ1-4; size: .; V: TRBV7-3; D: TRBD1; DNA: TGTGCCAGCAGCCTGGGACAGGGAGGTGAAAAACTGTTTTTT; CDR3: CASSLGQGGEKLFF
J: TRBJ1-5; size: .; V: TRBV6-5; D: TRBD1; DNA: TGTGCCAGCAGCTCCGGGACAGTGAATCAGCCCCAGCATTTT; CDR3: CASSSGTVNQPQHF
J: TRBJ2-2; size: .; V: TRBV5-1; D: .; DNA: TGCGCCAGCAGCCTCGACAGGCTAAACACCGGGGAGCTGTTTTTT; CDR3: CASSLDRLNTGELFF
J: TRBJ2-3; size: few; V: TRBV29-1; D: TRBD2; DNA: TGCAGCGTTGTGGCTAGCGGTCGCACAGATACGCAGTATTTT; CDR3: CSVVASGRTDTQYF
J: TRBJ1-4; size: few; V: TRBV7-9; D: TRBD1; DNA: TGTGCCAGCAGCTTCCGGACAGGGGGAAGTGAAAAACTGTTTTTT; CDR3: CASSFRTGGSEKLFF
J: TRBJ2-7; size: .; V: TRBV11-1; D: .; DNA: TGTGCCAGCAGCCGGACGGAGAGGTCCGAGCAGTACTTC; CDR3: CASSRTERSEQYF
J: TRBJ2-3; size: .; V: TRBV7-3; D: .; DNA: TGTGCCAGCAGCTTCGGGGCCAGGGGAAGCGCAGATACGCAGTATTTT; CDR3: CASSFGARGSADTQYF
J: TRBJ1-2; size: .; V: TRBV18; D: TRBD1; DNA: TGTGCCAGCTCACCAGGACAGGGAGATGGCTACACCTTC; CDR3: CASSPGQGDGYTF
J: TRBJ2-7; size: .; V: TRBV7-2; D: TRBD1; DNA: TGTGCCAGCAGCCCAATGACAGGGCCCTACGAGCAGTACTTC; CDR3: CASSPMTGPYEQYF
J: TRBJ1-1; size: .; V: TRBV28; D: .; DNA: TGTGCCAGCATCTTGAGTGCGGGCGGGATGAACACTGAAGCTTTCTTT; CDR3: CASILSAGGMNTEAFF
J: TRBJ1-5; size: .; V: TRBV9; D: TRBD1; DNA: TGTGCCAGCAGCGTGGGGGACAGGGGGCATCAGCCCCAGCATTTT; CDR3: CASSVGDRGHQPQHF
J: TRBJ2-1; size: .; V: TRBV11-1; D: .; DNA: TGTGCCAGCAGCTTAGCGGGAGTTAGCTACAATGAGCAGTTCTTC; CDR3: CASSLAGVSYNEQFF